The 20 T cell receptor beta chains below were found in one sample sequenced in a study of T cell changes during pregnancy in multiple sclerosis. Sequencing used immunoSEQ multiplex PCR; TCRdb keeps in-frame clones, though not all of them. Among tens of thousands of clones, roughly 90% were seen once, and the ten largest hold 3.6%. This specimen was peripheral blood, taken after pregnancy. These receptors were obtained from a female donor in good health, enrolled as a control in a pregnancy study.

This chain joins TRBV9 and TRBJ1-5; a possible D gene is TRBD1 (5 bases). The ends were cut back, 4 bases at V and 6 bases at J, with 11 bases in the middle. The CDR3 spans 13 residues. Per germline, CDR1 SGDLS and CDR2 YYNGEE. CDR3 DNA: TGTGCCAGCAGCCCGGGGGGTTTTCAGCCCCAGCATTTT. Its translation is CASSPGGFQPQHF.

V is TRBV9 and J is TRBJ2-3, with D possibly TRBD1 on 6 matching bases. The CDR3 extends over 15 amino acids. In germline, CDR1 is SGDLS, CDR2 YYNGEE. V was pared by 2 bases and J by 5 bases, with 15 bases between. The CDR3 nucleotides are TGTGCCAGCAGCGTTGTCAGGGGTATGAGAGATACGCAGTATTTT. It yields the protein CASSVVRGMRDTQYF.

Written as DNA, the CDR3 is TGTGCCAGTAAGAGCGGACTTGGAGATACGCAGTATTTT. It encodes CASKSGLGDTQYF. The rearrangement joins TRBV19 to TRBJ2-3; a possible D gene is TRBD2 (5 bases). Looked up from germline, CDR1 is LNHDA and CDR2 is SQIVND (reference sequence). Trimming stripped 7 bases from V and 5 bases from J, with 13 bases between. This CDR3 spans 13 amino acids. Full variable domain (missing parts from reference TRBV19 and TRBJ2-3): DGGITQSPKYLFRKEGQNVTLSCEQNLNHDAMYWYRQDPGQGLRLIYYSQIVNDFQKGDIAEGYSVSREKKESFPLTVTSAQKNPTAFYLCASKSGLGDTQYFGPGTRLTVL.

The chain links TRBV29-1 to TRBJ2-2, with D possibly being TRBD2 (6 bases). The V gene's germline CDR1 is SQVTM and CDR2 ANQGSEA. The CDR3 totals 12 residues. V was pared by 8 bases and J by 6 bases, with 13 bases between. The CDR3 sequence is CSSRGRSGELFF. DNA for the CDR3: TGCAGCTCCCGGGGGAGGTCCGGGGAGCTGTTTTTT.

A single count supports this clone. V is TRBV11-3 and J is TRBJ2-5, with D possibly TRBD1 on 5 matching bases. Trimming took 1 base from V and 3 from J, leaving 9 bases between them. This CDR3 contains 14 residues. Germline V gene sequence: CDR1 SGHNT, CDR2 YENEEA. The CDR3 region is CASSLAGLEETQYF. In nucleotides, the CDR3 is TGTGCCAGCAGCTTAGCAGGGCTGGAAGAGACCCAGTACTTC.

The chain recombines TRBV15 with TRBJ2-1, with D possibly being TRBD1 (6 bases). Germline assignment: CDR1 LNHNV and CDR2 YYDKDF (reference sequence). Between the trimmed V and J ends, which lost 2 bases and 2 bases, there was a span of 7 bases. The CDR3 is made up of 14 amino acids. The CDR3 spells CATSRQGPYNEQFF. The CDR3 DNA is TGTGCCACCAGCAGACAGGGGCCCTACAATGAGCAGTTCTTC.

CDR3 sequence reads: CASSQGQVPVDGYTF. DNA for the CDR3: TGCGCCAGCAGCCAAGGTCAGGTCCCAGTGGATGGCTACACCTTC. The chain is built from TRBV4-3 and TRBJ1-2; D remains unclear. This CDR3 has 15 amino acids. Deletions cut 1 base from V and 6 bases from J, with 15 bases between. Germline V lookup: CDR1 LGHNA, CDR2 YSLEER.

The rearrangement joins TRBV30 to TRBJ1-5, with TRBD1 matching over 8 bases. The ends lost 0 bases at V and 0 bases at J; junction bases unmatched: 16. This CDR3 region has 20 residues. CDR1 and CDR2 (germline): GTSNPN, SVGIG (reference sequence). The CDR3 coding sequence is TGTGCCTGGAGTGTACAATGGTCAGGGGGCGTCCCCTATAGCAATCAGCCCCAGCATTTT. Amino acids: CAWSVQWSGGVPYSNQPQHF.

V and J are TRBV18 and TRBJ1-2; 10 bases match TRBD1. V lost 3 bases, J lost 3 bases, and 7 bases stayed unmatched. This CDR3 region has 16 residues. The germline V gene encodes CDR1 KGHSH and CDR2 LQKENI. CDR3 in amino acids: CASSPQTGGEDYGYTF. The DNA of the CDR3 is TGTGCCAGCTCACCCCAGACAGGGGGCGAAGACTATGGCTACACCTTC.

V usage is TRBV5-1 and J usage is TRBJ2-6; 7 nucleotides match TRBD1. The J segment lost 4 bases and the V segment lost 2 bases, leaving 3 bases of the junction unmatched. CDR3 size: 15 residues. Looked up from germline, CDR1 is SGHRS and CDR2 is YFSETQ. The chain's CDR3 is CASSFTGAGANVLTF. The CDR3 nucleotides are TGCGCCAGCAGCTTCACAGGGGCCGGGGCCAACGTCCTGACTTTC. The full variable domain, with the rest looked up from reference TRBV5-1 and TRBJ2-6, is KAGVTQTPRYLIKTRGQQVTLSCSPISGHRSVSWYQQTPGQGLQFLFEYFSETQRNKGNFPGRFSGRQFSNSRSEMNVSTLELGDSALYLCASSFTGAGANVLTFGAGSRLTVL.

CDR3 residues: CASSRLRGRASGNTIYF. CDR3 nucleotide sequence: TGCGCCAGCAGCCGCCTACGGGGGAGGGCCTCTGGAAACACCATATATTTT. The chain carries TRBV4-3 and TRBJ1-3, with a possible D match to TRBD1 (5 bases). This CDR3 is 17 amino acids long. The V end was cut by 4 bases, the J end by 0 bases, with 16 bases between. In germline, CDR1 is LGHNA, CDR2 YSLEER.

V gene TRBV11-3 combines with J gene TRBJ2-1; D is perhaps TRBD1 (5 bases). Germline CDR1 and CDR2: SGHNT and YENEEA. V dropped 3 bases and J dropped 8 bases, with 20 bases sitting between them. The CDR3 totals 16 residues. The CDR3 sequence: CASSFAARGWADEQFF. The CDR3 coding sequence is TGTGCCAGCAGCTTCGCTGCTAGGGGCTGGGCGGATGAGCAGTTCTTC.

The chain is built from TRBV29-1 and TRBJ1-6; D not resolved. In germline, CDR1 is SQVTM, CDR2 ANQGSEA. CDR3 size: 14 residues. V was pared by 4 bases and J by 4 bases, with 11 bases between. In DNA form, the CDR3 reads TGCAGCGTTGGGTCGCGGGAGTATAATTCACCCCTCCACTTT. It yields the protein CSVGSREYNSPLHF.

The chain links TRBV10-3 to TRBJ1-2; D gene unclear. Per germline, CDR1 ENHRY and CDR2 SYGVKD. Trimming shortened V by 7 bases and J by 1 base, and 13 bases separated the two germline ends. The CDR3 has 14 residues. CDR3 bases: TGTGCCATCAAATCGGAGGAGGGTAACTATGGCTACACCTTC. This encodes CAIKSEEGNYGYTF.

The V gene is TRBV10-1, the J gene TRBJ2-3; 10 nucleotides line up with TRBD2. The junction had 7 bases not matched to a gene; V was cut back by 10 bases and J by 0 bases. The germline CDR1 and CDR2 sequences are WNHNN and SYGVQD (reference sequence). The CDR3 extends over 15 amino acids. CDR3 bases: TGCGCCACCTCCCCTAGCGGGAGCAGCACAGATACGCAGTATTTT. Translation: CATSPSGSSTDTQYF.

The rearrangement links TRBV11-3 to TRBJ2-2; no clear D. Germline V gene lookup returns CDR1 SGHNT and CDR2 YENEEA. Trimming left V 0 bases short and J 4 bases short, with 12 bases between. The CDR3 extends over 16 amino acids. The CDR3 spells CASSLDQVRLTGELFF. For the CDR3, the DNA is TGTGCCAGCAGCTTAGATCAGGTCAGGCTCACCGGGGAGCTGTTTTTT.

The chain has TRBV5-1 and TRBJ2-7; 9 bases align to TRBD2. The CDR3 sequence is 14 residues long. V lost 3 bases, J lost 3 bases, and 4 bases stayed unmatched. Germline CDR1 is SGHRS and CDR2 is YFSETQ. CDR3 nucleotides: TGCGCCAGCAGCTGGGCGGGAGGGTTCTACGAGCAGTACTTC. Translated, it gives CASSWAGGFYEQYF.

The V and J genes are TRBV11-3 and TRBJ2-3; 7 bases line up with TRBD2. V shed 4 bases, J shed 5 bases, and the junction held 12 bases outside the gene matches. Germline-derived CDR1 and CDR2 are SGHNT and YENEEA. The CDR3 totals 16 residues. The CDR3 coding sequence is TGTGCCAGCAGCTCCTGGGGCGGGAGAAAAAAAGATACGCAGTATTTT. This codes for CASSSWGGRKKDTQYF.

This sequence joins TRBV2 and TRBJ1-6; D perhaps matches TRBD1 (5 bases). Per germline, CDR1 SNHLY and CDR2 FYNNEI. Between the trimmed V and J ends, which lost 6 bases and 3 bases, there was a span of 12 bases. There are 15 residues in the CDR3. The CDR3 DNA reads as TGTGCCAGCAGCCCTGACAGATTCTATAATTCACCCCTCCACTTT. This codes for CASSPDRFYNSPLHF.

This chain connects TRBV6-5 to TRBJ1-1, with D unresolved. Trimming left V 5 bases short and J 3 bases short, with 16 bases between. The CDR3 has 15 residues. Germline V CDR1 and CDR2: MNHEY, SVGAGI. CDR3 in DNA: TGTGCCAGCAGTCACCCTCGGACGAGGGACACTGAAGCTTTCTTT. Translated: CASSHPRTRDTEAFF.